The sequence of this T cell receptor beta chain was determined in a study of Graves' ophthalmopathy and Graves' hyperthyroidism. Scientists amplified the TCR beta CDR3 regions from RNA transcripts. A first-round RT-PCR used HTBI primers, followed by a second-round multiplex PCR. One entry per CDR3 protein results from TCRdb running MiXCR on the multiplex PCR reads. The top ten hold roughly 1.5% of the sample, which has a few hundred thousand distinct CDR3 sequences, roughly 18% seen once. Other autoimmune diseases, uncontrolled infections, pregnancy and lactation each led to patient exclusion. PBMCs stemmed from over 8.5 ml of fresh peripheral blood. This clonotype was observed at least ten times. The CDR3 loop spans 13 amino acids. Trimming removed 2 bases from V and 5 bases from J, with 9 bases in between.

The sample was peripheral blood. The genes are TRBV12-3 or TRBV12-4 and TRBJ1-2; D remains ambiguous. This TCR was recovered from a woman aged 18 to 35 with Graves' ophthalmopathy. CDR3 nucleotides: TGTGCCAGCAGTTTAAGTAGCAGATATGGCTACACCTTC. Translating it yields CASSLSSRYGYTF.